A selection of T cell receptor beta chains follows, all from one sample in a study of beta chain features in type 1 diabetes. TCRdb's table, derived via immunoSEQ multiplex PCR, lists solely in-frame clones and lacks some. The data show 150,000 to 190,000 clones, with 9% to 12% seen just once and around 0.48% held by the top ten. Specimen: central memory CD4+ T cells from blood. These receptors were obtained from a man younger than 45 with type 1 diabetes. Both conserved end residues are part of each CDR3. D genes are given only for firm matches. Only part of the rows carry a size: once, few, many, or a class if the clone is expanded.

>few|TRBV29-1|TRBJ2-3|.
CSVAPMIATSTDTQYF
TGCAGCGTTGCACCGATGATAGCGACATCCACAGATACGCAGTATTTT
>.|TRBV5-1|TRBJ1-4|TRBD1
CASSPGQGAEKLFF
TGCGCCAGCAGCCCCGGACAGGGGGCCGAAAAACTGTTTTTT
>few|TRBV4-3|TRBJ2-4|TRBD2
CASSPNRLALDKNIQYF
TGCGCCAGCAGCCCGAATCGACTAGCCTTGGACAAAAACATTCAGTACTTC
>few|TRBV18|TRBJ2-7|.
CASSPGTAYEQYF
TGTGCCAGCTCCCCGGGAACCGCCTACGAGCAGTACTTC
>few|TRBV5-4|TRBJ1-2|.
CASSLDGVYGYTF
TGTGCCAGCAGCTTGGACGGAGTCTATGGCTACACCTTC
>few|TRBV9|TRBJ2-3|.
CASSVSSGDAADTQYF
TGTGCCAGCAGCGTATCCTCGGGAGACGCGGCAGATACGCAGTATTTT
>.|TRBV28|TRBJ2-5|TRBD2
CASSYLEGLAGPAAETQYF
TGTGCCAGCAGTTATCTAGAGGGACTAGCGGGCCCCGCGGCGGAGACCCAGTACTTC
>.|TRBV5-1|TRBJ2-7|TRBD1
CASSVGQGGEQYF
TGCGCCAGCAGCGTAGGACAGGGAGGCGAGCAGTACTTC
>few|TRBV4-2|TRBJ1-5|.
CASSPTGGINQPQHF
TGTGCCAGCAGCCCCACGGGAGGGATCAATCAGCCCCAGCATTTT
>.|TRBV5-4|TRBJ2-1|TRBD2
CASSLGLAGYNEQFF
TGTGCCAGCAGCTTGGGCCTAGCGGGGTACAATGAGCAGTTCTTC
>few|TRBV7-7|TRBJ1-1|TRBD1
CASSLQQGAEAFF
TGTGCCAGCAGCTTACAGCAGGGGGCTGAAGCTTTCTTT
>few|TRBV11-2|TRBJ2-3|.
CASSSQTGSDTQYF
TGTGCCAGCAGCTCCCAGACAGGATCAGATACGCAGTATTTT
>.|TRBV7-3|TRBJ2-4|TRBD2
CASSRDRREVIQYF
TGTGCCAGCAGTAGAGACAGGCGGGAGGTCATTCAGTACTTC
>few|TRBV29-1|TRBJ2-2|.
CSVESQFAGELFF
TGCAGCGTTGAGTCCCAGTTTGCCGGGGAGCTGTTTTTT
>.|TRBV2|TRBJ2-1|TRBD1
CASSVGQADNEQFF
TGTGCCAGCAGTGTCGGACAGGCCGACAATGAGCAGTTCTTC
>.|TRBV9|TRBJ2-7|TRBD2
CASSVGTSGFYEQYF
TGTGCCAGCAGCGTGGGGACTAGCGGGTTCTACGAGCAGTACTTC
>.|TRBV19|TRBJ2-1|TRBD2
CASSKRDGYNEQFF
TGTGCCAGTAGTAAGCGGGACGGTTACAATGAGCAGTTCTTC
>.|TRBV4-1|TRBJ1-2|TRBD1
CASSQVPGQGTYGYTF
TGCGCCAGCAGCCAAGTCCCGGGACAGGGTACCTATGGCTACACCTTC
>.|TRBV11-2|TRBJ2-1|.
CASSQTGGGDEQFF
TGTGCCAGCAGCCAGACGGGTGGTGGCGATGAGCAGTTCTTC
>few|TRBV28|TRBJ2-7|TRBD2
CASSLLGFGRGKNEQYF
TGTGCCAGCAGTTTATTAGGTTTCGGGAGGGGTAAGAACGAGCAGTACTTC
>.|TRBV7-3|TRBJ2-7|.
CAPPPDSSSYEQYF
TGTGCCCCCCCTCCGGACTCAAGCTCCTACGAGCAGTACTTC
>few|TRBV5-1|TRBJ2-5|TRBD1
CASSFDRGLETQYF
TGCGCCAGCAGCTTCGACAGGGGCCTAGAGACCCAGTACTTC
>.|TRBV2|TRBJ2-1|TRBD2
CASSEARLAGSNEQFF
TGTGCCAGCAGTGAAGCGAGGCTAGCGGGAAGCAATGAGCAGTTCTTC
>few|TRBV18|TRBJ1-2|.
CASSMEMKYGYTF
TGTGCCAGCTCAATGGAGATGAAGTATGGCTACACCTTC
>.|TRBV6-6|TRBJ2-1|TRBD2
CASSYSLAGGPNEQFF
TGTGCCAGCAGTTACTCCCTAGCGGGAGGGCCTAACGAGCAGTTCTTC
>few|TRBV15|TRBJ2-7|TRBD1
CATSRTDRVPYEQYF
TGTGCCACCAGCAGAACAGACAGGGTGCCCTACGAGCAGTACTTC
>few|TRBV27|TRBJ2-6|TRBD1
CASSWQGTVFSGANVLTF
TGTGCCAGCAGTTGGCAGGGGACAGTCTTCTCTGGGGCCAACGTCCTGACTTTC
>once|TRBV7-9|TRBJ2-1|TRBD2
CASSLALAGAYNEQFF
TGTGCCAGCAGCTTGGCCCTAGCGGGAGCCTACAATGAGCAGTTCTTC
>few|TRBV5-4|TRBJ2-7|.
CASSSRSGSYEQYF
TGTGCCAGCAGCTCCCGGAGCGGCTCCTACGAGCAGTACTTC
>.|TRBV7-2|TRBJ1-1|TRBD1
CASSPRQGLTEAFF
TGTGCCAGCAGCCCCCGACAGGGTCTCACTGAAGCTTTCTTT
>.|TRBV6-6|TRBJ2-5|.
CASSPNRVGETQYF
TGTGCCAGCAGTCCAAACAGGGTGGGCGAGACCCAGTACTTC
>few|TRBV7-9|TRBJ1-2|.
CASSLAIDGYTF
TGTGCCAGCAGCTTAGCCATAGATGGCTACACCTTC
>few|TRBV5-6|TRBJ2-3|TRBD2
CASSLYGTSGTDTQYF
TGTGCCAGCAGCTTGTACGGGACTAGCGGCACAGATACGCAGTATTTT
>.|TRBV5-5|TRBJ1-5|.
CASSLQGNQPQHF
TGTGCCAGCAGCTTACAGGGCAATCAGCCCCAGCATTTT
>few|TRBV19|TRBJ2-1|TRBD2
CATSRTRWDEQFF
TGTGCCACCTCAAGGACTAGATGGGATGAGCAGTTCTTC
>few|TRBV15|TRBJ2-3|.
CATSRGQRADSTDTQYF
TGTGCCACCAGCAGAGGTCAGCGAGCGGATAGCACAGATACGCAGTATTTT
>few|TRBV9|TRBJ2-7|.
CASSGNPLTSVYEQYF
TGTGCCAGCAGCGGCAATCCCCTGACTAGTGTTTACGAGCAGTACTTC
>few|TRBV7-2|TRBJ2-6|.
CASSAQGSGANVLTF
TGTGCCAGCAGCGCCCAGGGCTCCGGGGCCAACGTCCTGACTTTC
>.|TRBV11-2|TRBJ2-7|.
CASSTTGSYEQYF
TGTGCCAGCAGCACCACAGGGTCCTACGAGCAGTACTTC
>many|TRBV4-3|TRBJ2-7|TRBD2
CASSQVASGFSYEQYF
TGCGCCAGCAGCCAAGTGGCTAGCGGATTCTCCTACGAGCAGTACTTC
>few|TRBV28|TRBJ1-1|TRBD1
CASSATQGRTEAFF
TGTGCCAGCAGTGCAACACAGGGGCGGACTGAAGCTTTCTTT
>.|TRBV7-2|TRBJ2-3|TRBD1
CASSLAPGQSTDTQYF
TGTGCCAGCAGCTTGGCACCGGGACAGAGCACAGATACGCAGTATTTT